A single sample is the source of the 10 T cell receptor beta chains below, sequenced in a study of cytotoxic CD8 clonotypes in ibrutinib-treated CLL. Method: immunoSEQ multiplex PCR; TCRdb's copy keeps in-frame clones and lacks some. The sample holds about 27,000 clones; roughly 69% are singletons and the top ten take about 54%. The source material was PBMCs, sampled after 24 months of ibrutinib treatment. The receptors originated from a human donor with chronic lymphocytic leukemia.

The chain employs TRBV9 and TRBJ1-1; D ambiguous. The V gene's germline CDR1 is SGDLS and CDR2 YYNGEE. With 5 bases removed from V and 10 bases from J, the gap between germline ends came to 15 bases. This CDR3 is 12 amino acids long. CDR3 protein: CASSESTNGAFF. The CDR3 DNA sequence: TGTGCCAGCAGTGAGTCAACCAACGGAGCTTTCTTT.

This clone was picked up a small number of times. The rearrangement links TRBV28 to TRBJ1-5; 9 nucleotides agree with TRBD1. Germline trimming cut 6 bases from V and 11 bases from J; bases unmatched to any gene: 5. Looked up from germline, CDR1 is MDHEN and CDR2 is SYDVKM. CDR3 length equals 12 residues. CDR3 amino acids: CASRLRQGAQHF. Here the CDR3 DNA reads TGTGCCAGCAGACTCCGACAGGGGGCCCAGCATTTT.

The chain uses TRBV7-3 and TRBJ2-2; D possibly corresponds to TRBD1 (5 bases). In germline, CDR1 is SGHTA, CDR2 FQGTGA. The CDR3 is 15 residues long. The V end lost 5 bases, the J end lost 4 bases, and 14 bases lay between the germline ends. CDR3 residues: CASSPRAGLTGELFF. In DNA, the CDR3 is TGTGCCAGCAGCCCAAGGGCAGGGCTCACCGGGGAGCTGTTTTTT.

The V and J genes are TRBV9 and TRBJ2-1, with 15 bases that match TRBD2. Germline CDR1 SGDLS, CDR2 YYNGEE. J gave up 13 bases and V 4 bases, and 12 bases lay outside the gene matches. There are 16 residues in the CDR3. The CDR3 nucleotides are TGTGCCAGCAGCCCCCCCGGACTAGCGGGGGGGCCGCGACAGTTCTTC. Protein: CASSPPGLAGGPRQFF.

The chain is built from TRBV6-5 and TRBJ1-5; D possibly corresponds to TRBD1 (5 bases). Germline V gene lookup returns CDR1 MNHEY and CDR2 SVGAGI. This CDR3 is built from 15 residues. V lost 2 bases and J 1 base, leaving 9 bases between the germline ends. The CDR3 loop reads CASSYGGVSNQPQHF. Written as DNA, the CDR3 is TGTGCCAGCAGTTACGGGGGTGTGAGCAATCAGCCCCAGCATTTT.

The rearrangement joins TRBV2 to TRBJ1-5; D gene uncertain. The CDR3 sequence is 12 residues long. V was trimmed by 4 bases and J by 8 bases, leaving 9 bases between them. Germline CDR1 and CDR2: SNHLY and FYNNEI. CDR3: CASSGLAEPQHF. Written as DNA, the CDR3 is TGTGCCAGCAGTGGACTCGCGGAGCCCCAGCATTTT. Together with reference TRBV2 and TRBJ1-5, the CDR3 gives the full variable domain: EPEVTQTPSHQVTQMGQEVILRCVPISNHLYFYWYRQILGQKVEFLVSFYNNEISEKSEIFDDQFSVERPDGSNFTLKIRSTKLEDSAMYFCASSGLAEPQHFGDGTRLSIL.

By its share, this clone is medium-sized. The V gene is TRBV9, the J gene TRBJ2-5; D may correspond to TRBD1 or TRBD2 (5 bases each). This CDR3 spans 15 amino acids. V was shortened by 0 bases and J by 5 bases, with 14 bases between the two germline ends. Looked up from germline, CDR1 is SGDLS and CDR2 is YYNGEE. CDR3 DNA: TGTGCCAGCAGCGTAGATGGGGCCTCGGGGGAGACCCAGTACTTC. This sequence encodes CASSVDGASGETQYF.

The chain links TRBV18 to TRBJ2-3; no clear D gene. CDR1 is KGHSH, CDR2 LQKENI, per germline. The V end lost 5 bases, the J end lost 0 bases, and 3 bases lay between the germline ends. This CDR3 comprises 12 residues. This CDR3 is CASSVSTDTQYF. The CDR3 nucleotides are TGTGCCAGCTCAGTGAGCACAGATACGCAGTATTTT.

This chain uses TRBV5-1 with TRBJ1-3; no definite D call. The CDR3 loop spans 14 amino acids. CDR1 is SGHRS, CDR2 YFSETQ, per germline. The ends were cut back, 3 bases at V and 0 bases at J, with 7 bases in the middle. The CDR3 nucleotides read TGCGCCAGCAGCTCTGACCGCTCTGGAAACACCATATATTTT. It is translated as CASSSDRSGNTIYF.

J is TRBJ1-6 and V is TRBV6-6; D uncertain. The germline CDR1 and CDR2 sequences are MNHNY and SVGAGI (reference sequence). CDR3 size: 15 residues. Trimming shortened V by 6 bases and J by 0 bases, and 9 bases separated the two germline ends. The CDR3 DNA reads TGTGCCAGCAGGGAGAGAAGCTCCTATAATTCACCCCTCCACTTT. Translated: CASRERSSYNSPLHF.